Each of the 21 T cell receptor beta chains below was sequenced from the same sample in a study of cytomegalovirus exposure and HLA in healthy donors (dated by TCRdb to about 2017). Receptors were amplified or captured by the immunoSEQ multiplex PCR assay. For the multiplex PCR, a mixture combining 60 forward primers for TCR Vbeta segments and 13 reverse primers for TCR Jbeta segments was used. The clones in this table, taken by TCRdb from immuneACCESS, are in-frame only. Not every clone is retained; where verified, under half of the shortfall comes from an unresolved V gene, and the cause of the rest is unknown. In all, the sample holds roughly 150,000 clones, and about 85% of those were seen once. 2% to 2.5% of the sample comes from the top ten. Source material: PBMCs. The receptors were sampled from a woman aged 18 to 35 in good health and CMV-seronegative.

The chain couples TRBV19 to TRBJ2-3, with 9 nucleotides matching TRBD2. V lost 5 bases, J lost 13 bases, and 10 bases stayed unmatched. This CDR3 has 13 residues. CDR1 and CDR2 (germline): LNHDA, SQIVND (reference sequence). CDR3 coding DNA: TGTGCCAGTAGTGCCCGGCTAGCGGGAAAAGAGTATTTT. Translation: CASSARLAGKEYF.

This chain links TRBV7-9 with TRBJ2-7; the match to TRBD2 covers 14 bases. Trimming at V came to 6 bases and at J to 3 bases, leaving 16 bases not matched to a gene. The CDR3 totals 19 residues. Germline V gene data show CDR1 as SEHNR and CDR2 as FQNEAQ (reference sequence). CDR3: CASSSSTGLAGDHYYEQYF. Here the CDR3 DNA reads TGTGCCAGCAGTAGTAGCACGGGACTAGCGGGAGACCATTACTACGAGCAGTACTTC. The variable domain in full, completed from reference TRBV7-9 and TRBJ2-7, reads DTGVSQNPRHKITKRGQNVTFRCDPISEHNRLYWYRQTLGQGPEFLTYFQNEAQLEKSRLLSDRFSAERPKGSFSTLEIQRTEQGDSAMYLCASSSSTGLAGDHYYEQYFGPGTRLTVT.

J is TRBJ2-1 and V is TRBV10-3; the match to TRBD2 covers 7 bases. In germline, CDR1 is ENHRY, CDR2 SYGVKD. This CDR3 region has 19 residues. Unmatched junction bases numbered 17, after V lost 3 bases and J lost 3 bases. The CDR3 sequence is CAISEAGKLSGTDYNEQFF. DNA of the CDR3: TGTGCCATCAGTGAAGCGGGGAAGCTTAGCGGAACAGACTACAATGAGCAGTTCTTC.

The chain uses TRBV7-2 and TRBJ2-5; 12 nucleotides align to TRBD2. V lost 1 base to trimming and J lost 0 bases; unmatched junction nucleotides: 6. The CDR3 consists of 18 residues. Germline loops: CDR1 SGHTA, CDR2 FQGNSA. CDR3 nucleotides: TGTGCCAGCAGCTTAGTCTCTAGCGGGGGGGGGTACCAAGAGACCCAGTACTTC. Protein: CASSLVSSGGGYQETQYF.

The chain joins TRBV5-6 to TRBJ2-3, with 10 bases lining up with TRBD1. This CDR3 has 15 amino acids. V shed 4 bases and J 2 bases; nucleotides not matched to a gene: 4. In germline, CDR1 is SGHDT, CDR2 YYEEEE. The CDR3 DNA reads as TGTGCCAGCAGCGGGGACAGGGGACTCACAGATACGCAGTATTTT. Translation gives CASSGDRGLTDTQYF.

V and J are TRBV11-2 and TRBJ1-1, with TRBD1 as a possible D gene (5 bases). Germline CDR1 SGHAT, CDR2 FQNNGV. CDR3 length equals 17 residues. V lost 3 bases, J lost 5 bases, and 22 bases lay in between. The CDR3 nucleotides read TGTGCCAGCAGCTTTCCTCCCCTGGGGGGGGTTCGGACTGAAGCTTTCTTT. Protein sequence: CASSFPPLGGVRTEAFF.

The CDR3 reads CASTPPGRIKGATEAFF. The CDR3 DNA reads TGTGCCAGCACTCCTCCTGGGAGGATCAAGGGGGCAACTGAAGCTTTCTTT. V usage is TRBV28 and J usage is TRBJ1-1; 7 positions agree with TRBD1. The CDR3 runs 17 residues. J lost 5 bases, V lost 7 bases, and 19 bases had no gene match. Per germline, CDR1 MDHEN and CDR2 SYDVKM. Using reference TRBV28 and TRBJ1-1 for the parts outside the CDR3, the full variable domain is DVKVTQSSRYLVKRTGEKVFLECVQDMDHENMFWYRQDPGLGLRLIYFSYDVKMKEKGDIPEGYSVSREKKERFSLILESASTNQTSMYLCASTPPGRIKGATEAFFGQGTRLTVV.

The CDR3 reads CASSVAGQGYTF. In nucleotides, the CDR3 is TGTGCCAGCAGTGTGGCAGGACAGGGCTACACCTTC. The chain links TRBV27 to TRBJ1-2, with D possibly being TRBD1 (6 bases). V was shortened by 5 bases and J by 8 bases, with 12 bases between the two germline ends. The CDR3 length is 12 residues. CDR1 is MNHEY, CDR2 SMNVEV, per germline (reference sequence).

This clone was counted a single time. The chain has TRBV27 and TRBJ1-4, with no clear D. The CDR3 covers 13 residues. The V end was cut by 5 bases, the J end by 1 base, with 5 bases between. Germline V gene data show CDR1 as MNHEY and CDR2 as SMNVEV (reference sequence). CDR3 region: CASSARTNEKLFF. The CDR3, as DNA: TGTGCCAGCAGTGCGAGAACTAATGAAAAACTGTTTTTT.

V gene TRBV19 combines with J gene TRBJ2-3; D ambiguous. Trimming cost V 5 bases and J 1 base, with 7 bases left between them. The CDR3 loop spans 13 amino acids. Germline CDR1 and CDR2: LNHDA and SQIVND (reference sequence). The CDR3: CASSGQRTDTQYF. CDR3 DNA sequence: TGTGCCAGTAGTGGGCAGCGCACAGATACGCAGTATTTT.

The sample holds one count of this clone. An end of the junction differs from the germline gene, which may be a read error. The V gene is TRBV9, the J gene TRBJ2-7; TRBD2 is a possible D gene (6 bases). Germline V CDR1 and CDR2: SGDLS, YYNGEE. The CDR3 consists of 15 residues. The CDR3 DNA sequence: TGTGCCGGCAGCGTAGCGGCACAAGCGACCTACGAGCAGTACTTC. As protein: CAGSVAAQATYEQYF.

This clone was seen only once. The chain combines TRBV10-3 with TRBJ1-2; no clear D gene. The CDR3 has 12 residues. V was shortened by 10 bases and J by 8 bases, with 17 bases between the two germline ends. Germline CDR1 is ENHRY and CDR2 is SYGVKD. CDR3 sequence: CATARVGKGYTF. CDR3 DNA sequence: TGTGCCACCGCCCGGGTAGGAAAAGGCTACACCTTC.

This clone has only a few counts. The chain has TRBV28 and TRBJ2-1; 7 bases line up with TRBD1. The J segment lost 16 bases and the V segment lost 3 bases, leaving 12 bases of the junction unmatched. Per germline, CDR1 MDHEN and CDR2 SYDVKM. This CDR3 contains 13 residues. The CDR3 nucleotides read TGTGCCAGCAGTTTGTCGACAGGGTCCATCGATTTCTTC. Its protein product is CASSLSTGSIDFF.

The chain has TRBV30 and TRBJ1-4; 8 bases line up with TRBD1. CDR1 and CDR2 (germline): GTSNPN, SVGIG (reference sequence). Trimming cost V 4 bases and J 8 bases; bases outside gene matches: 6. CDR3 length: 13 residues. CDR3 sequence reads: CAWNSGGHEKLFF. In DNA, the CDR3 is TGTGCCTGGAACTCAGGGGGCCACGAAAAACTGTTTTTT.

The chain carries TRBV19 and TRBJ1-5; 9 bases line up with TRBD1. CDR3 length: 15 amino acids. Germline V gene data show CDR1 as LNHDA and CDR2 as SQIVND (reference sequence). The junction had 4 bases not matched to a gene; V was cut back by 7 bases and J by 0 bases. As DNA, the CDR3 is TGTGCCAGTACTCCGGGACAGGGTAGCAATCAGCCCCAGCATTTT. This codes for CASTPGQGSNQPQHF.

The CDR3 region is CASSYSSGGTDTQYF. For the CDR3, the DNA is TGTGCCAGCAGTTACTCTAGCGGGGGCACAGATACGCAGTATTTT. This sequence joins TRBV6-6 and TRBJ2-3, with 8 bases fitting TRBD2. This CDR3 is 15 amino acids long. V shed 0 bases, J shed 1 base, and the junction held 0 bases outside the gene matches. Germline loops: CDR1 MNHNY, CDR2 SVGAGI (reference sequence).

The chain joins TRBV20-1 to TRBJ1-4; no reliable D call. V was trimmed by 2 bases and J by 12 bases, leaving 10 bases between them. Germline values: CDR1 DFQATT, CDR2 SNEGSKA (reference sequence). The CDR3 totals 11 residues. CDR3 loop: CSARSRRELFF. For the CDR3, the DNA is TGCAGTGCTAGATCGCGCCGGGAACTGTTTTTT.

This clone was found once. The chain links TRBV4-1 to TRBJ2-5; no definite D call. The tail of the sequence fits TRBJ2-7 better, so the J call may be wrong. This CDR3 is built from 11 residues. Looked up from germline, CDR1 is MGHRA and CDR2 is YSYEKL. The CDR3 DNA is TGCGCCAGCAGCCAATTAAACGAGCAGTACTTC. Its protein product is CASSQLNEQYF.

The rearrangement links TRBV7-2 to TRBJ2-7; 10 bases are a match to TRBD2. The CDR3 loop spans 17 amino acids. Germline lookup yields CDR1 SGHTA and CDR2 FQGNSA. J gave up 4 bases and V 1 base, and 10 bases lay outside the gene matches. The CDR3 region is CASSLGQRAGGKYEQYF. The CDR3 DNA sequence: TGTGCCAGCAGCTTAGGACAACGAGCGGGAGGGAAATACGAGCAGTACTTC.

The CDR3 here is CASSPGPGQGYNEQFF. The CDR3 DNA reads TGTGCCAGCAGCCCAGGACCGGGACAGGGCTACAATGAGCAGTTCTTC. The rearrangement links TRBV7-9 to TRBJ2-1; TRBD1 agrees at 9 bases. Trimming at V came to 5 bases and at J to 3 bases, leaving 8 bases not matched to a gene. Germline lookup yields CDR1 SEHNR and CDR2 FQNEAQ (reference sequence). CDR3 length equals 16 residues.

The J gene is TRBJ1-6, the V gene TRBV5-4, with 7 bases fitting TRBD1. The CDR3 totals 15 residues. Germline V gene sequence: CDR1 SGHNT, CDR2 YYREEE (reference sequence). V lost 5 bases, J lost 10 bases, and 12 bases stayed unmatched. Here the CDR3 DNA reads TGTGCCAGCAGTCCCACAAGGGGGCGCGGATCACCCCTCCACTTT. Its protein is CASSPTRGRGSPLHF.